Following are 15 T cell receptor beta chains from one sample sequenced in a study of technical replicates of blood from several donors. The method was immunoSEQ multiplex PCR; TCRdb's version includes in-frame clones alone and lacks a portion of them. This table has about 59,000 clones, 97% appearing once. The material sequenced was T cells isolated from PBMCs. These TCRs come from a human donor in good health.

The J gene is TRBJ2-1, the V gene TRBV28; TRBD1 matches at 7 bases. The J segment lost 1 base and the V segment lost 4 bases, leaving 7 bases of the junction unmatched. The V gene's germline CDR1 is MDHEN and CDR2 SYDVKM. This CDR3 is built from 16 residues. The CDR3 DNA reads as TGTGCCAGCAGTTCAAGGGGGCTCTTATCCTACAATGAGCAGTTCTTC. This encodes CASSSRGLLSYNEQFF.

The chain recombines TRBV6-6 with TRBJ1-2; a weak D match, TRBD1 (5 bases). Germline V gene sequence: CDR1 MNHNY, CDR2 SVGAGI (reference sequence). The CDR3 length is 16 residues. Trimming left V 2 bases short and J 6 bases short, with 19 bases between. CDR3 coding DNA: TGTGCCAGCAGTTACGACCGGGCAGGGCTACCGGATGGCTACACCTTC. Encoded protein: CASSYDRAGLPDGYTF.

The DNA of the CDR3 is TGTGCCAGCAGTTGGGGGGGCGGAGGAAATGAAAAACTGTTTTTT. Its translation: CASSWGGGGNEKLFF. J is TRBJ1-4 and V is TRBV6-5, with a possible D match to TRBD1 (6 bases). The V gene's germline CDR1 is MNHEY and CDR2 SVGAGI. V lost 4 bases, J lost 5 bases, and 14 bases lay in between. The CDR3 spans 15 residues.

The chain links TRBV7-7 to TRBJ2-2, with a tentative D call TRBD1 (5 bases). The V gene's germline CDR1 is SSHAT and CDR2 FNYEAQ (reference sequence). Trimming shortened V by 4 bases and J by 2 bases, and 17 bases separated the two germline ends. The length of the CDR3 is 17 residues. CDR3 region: CASSSLREKPNTGELFF. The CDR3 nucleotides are TGTGCCAGCAGCTCACTCAGGGAAAAACCCAACACCGGGGAGCTGTTTTTT.

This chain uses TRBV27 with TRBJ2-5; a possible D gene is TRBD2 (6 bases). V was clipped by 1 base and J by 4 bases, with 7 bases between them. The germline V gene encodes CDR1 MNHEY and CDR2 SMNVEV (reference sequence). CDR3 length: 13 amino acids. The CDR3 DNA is TGTGCCAGCAGTTTATGGCGGGGAGAGACCCAGTACTTC. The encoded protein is CASSLWRGETQYF.

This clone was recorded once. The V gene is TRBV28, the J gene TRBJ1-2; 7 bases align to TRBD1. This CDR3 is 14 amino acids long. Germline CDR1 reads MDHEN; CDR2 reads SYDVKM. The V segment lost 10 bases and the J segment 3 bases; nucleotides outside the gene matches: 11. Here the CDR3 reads CATRDSQSYYGYTF. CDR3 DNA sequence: TGTGCCACCCGGGACAGCCAAAGTTACTATGGCTACACCTTC.

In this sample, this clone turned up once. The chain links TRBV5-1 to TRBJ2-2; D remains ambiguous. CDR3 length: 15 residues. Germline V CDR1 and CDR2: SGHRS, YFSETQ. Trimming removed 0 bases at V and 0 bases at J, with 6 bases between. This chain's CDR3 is CASSLGLPNTGELFF. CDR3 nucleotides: TGCGCCAGCAGCTTGGGACTTCCGAACACCGGGGAGCTGTTTTTT.

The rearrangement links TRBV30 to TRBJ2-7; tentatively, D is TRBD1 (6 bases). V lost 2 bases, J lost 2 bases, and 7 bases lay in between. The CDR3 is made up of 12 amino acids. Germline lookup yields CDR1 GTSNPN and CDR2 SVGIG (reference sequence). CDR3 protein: CAWSSGAYEQYF. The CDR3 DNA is TGTGCCTGGAGTTCAGGGGCCTACGAGCAGTACTTC. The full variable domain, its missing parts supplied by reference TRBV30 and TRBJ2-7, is SQTIHQWPATLVQPVGSPLSLECTVEGTSNPNLYWYRQAAGRGLQLLFYSVGIGQISSEVPQNLSASRPQDRQFILSSKKLLLSDSGFYLCAWSSGAYEQYFGPGTRLTVT.

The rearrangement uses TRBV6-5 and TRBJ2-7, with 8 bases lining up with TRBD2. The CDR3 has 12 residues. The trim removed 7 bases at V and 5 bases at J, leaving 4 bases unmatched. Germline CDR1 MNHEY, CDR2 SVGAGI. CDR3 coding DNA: TGTGCCAGCACCCCGGGGGGGGACGAGCAGTACTTC. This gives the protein CASTPGGDEQYF.

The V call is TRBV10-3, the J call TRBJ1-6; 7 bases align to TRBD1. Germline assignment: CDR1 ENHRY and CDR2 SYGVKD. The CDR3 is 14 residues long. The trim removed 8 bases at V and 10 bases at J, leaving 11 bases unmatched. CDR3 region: CAIEGAGSASPLHF. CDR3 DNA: TGTGCCATCGAGGGGGCAGGGTCTGCATCACCCCTCCACTTT.

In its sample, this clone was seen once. DNA for the CDR3: TGTGCCAGCAGTTCCCGGACAGGGGGCGCAGATACGCAGTATTTT. It translates to CASSSRTGGADTQYF. The rearrangement uses TRBV28 and TRBJ2-3; the match to TRBD1 covers 11 bases. Germline V gene data show CDR1 as MDHEN and CDR2 as SYDVKM. The trim removed 4 bases at V and 4 bases at J, leaving 4 bases unmatched. This CDR3 comprises 15 residues.

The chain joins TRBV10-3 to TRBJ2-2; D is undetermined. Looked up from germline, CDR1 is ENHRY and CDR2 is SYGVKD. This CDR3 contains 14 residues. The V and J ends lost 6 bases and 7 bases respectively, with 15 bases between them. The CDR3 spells CAISVSPSGGELFF. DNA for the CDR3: TGTGCCATCAGCGTATCGCCCTCGGGCGGGGAGCTGTTTTTT.

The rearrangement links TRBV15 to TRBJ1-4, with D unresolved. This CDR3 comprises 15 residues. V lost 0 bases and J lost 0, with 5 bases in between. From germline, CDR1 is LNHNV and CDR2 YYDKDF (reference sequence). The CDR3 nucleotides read TGTGCCACCAGCAGAGAGCGTACAACTAATGAAAAACTGTTTTTT. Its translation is CATSRERTTNEKLFF.

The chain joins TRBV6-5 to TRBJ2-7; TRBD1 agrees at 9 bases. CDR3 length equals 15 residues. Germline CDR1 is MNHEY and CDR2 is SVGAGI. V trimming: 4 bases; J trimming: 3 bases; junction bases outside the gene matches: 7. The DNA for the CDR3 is TGTGCCAGCAGTTCGGCCGGGACAGGGCACTACGAGCAGTACTTC. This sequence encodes CASSSAGTGHYEQYF.

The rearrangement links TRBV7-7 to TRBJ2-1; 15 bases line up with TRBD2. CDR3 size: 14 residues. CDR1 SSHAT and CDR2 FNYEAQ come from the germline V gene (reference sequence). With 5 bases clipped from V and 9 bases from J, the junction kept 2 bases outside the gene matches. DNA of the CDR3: TGTGCCAGCAGCCCGGGACTAGCGGGAGGTGAGCAGTTCTTC. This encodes CASSPGLAGGEQFF.